The next 4 T cell receptor beta chains were all read from a single sample in a study of CD8 T cells in ankylosing spondylitis. Study-level points and caveats: Ankylosing spondylitis blood appeared to be characterized by a TCR beta motif of 8 or 9 highly homologous variants.

Which antigens these TCRs recognize remains unknown. A single record per CDR3 protein comes from TCRdb applying MiXCR to the 5' RACE reads. The table has about 840,000 distinct CDR3 sequences, about 11% seen once. Sample: blood, either unsorted or a sorted T cell fraction (not recorded which). Source of these receptors: a male donor with ankylosing spondylitis.

This clonotype was seen a handful of times. The CDR3 DNA follows: TGTGCCAGCAAAGCTCGGCCAAAACGGGGGGCCAACAATCAGCCCCAGCATTTT. Its translation: CASKARPKRGANNQPQHF. The chain joins TRBV28 to TRBJ1-5; the D gene is possibly TRBD1 (6 bases). CDR1 and CDR2 (germline): MDHEN, SYDVKM. This CDR3 is 18 amino acids long. V lost 7 bases to trimming and J lost 3 bases, with 25 bases between them.

This clonotype turned up a few times. V gene TRBV5-6 combines with J gene TRBJ1-1; 7 positions agree with TRBD1. V gave up 0 bases and J gave up 3 bases; unmatched junction bases: 5. CDR3 length: 15 amino acids. Germline CDR1 reads SGHDT; CDR2 reads YYEEEE. CDR3 nucleotides: TGTGCCAGCAGCTTGGCCAGACAGGGAGACACTGAAGCTTTCTTT. Its protein is CASSLARQGDTEAFF.

This clonotype was detected many times. One junction end does not reproduce the germline sequence, and a read error may be involved. The chain employs TRBV7-9 and TRBJ2-1, with D perhaps TRBD2 (6 bases). CDR1 and CDR2 (germline): SEHNR, FQNEAQ (reference sequence). CDR3 length equals 13 residues. CDR3 sequence reads: CASRRDSSNEQFF. CDR3 DNA sequence: TGTGCCAGCAGGCGGGACTCCTCCAATGAGCAGTTCTTC.

This clonotype came up many times. CDR3 DNA sequence: TGCAGTGCGCAGATCCGGGGGGCCTACAACTATGGCTACACCTTC. This translates into CSAQIRGAYNYGYTF. This chain joins TRBV20-1 and TRBJ1-2; D might be TRBD1 (6 bases). This CDR3 comprises 15 residues. CDR1 and CDR2 (germline): DFQATT, SNEGSKA (reference sequence). V was cut by 6 bases and J by 2 bases, with 19 bases left in between.